This T cell receptor (beta chain) derives from a study of T-cell reconstitution after alpha-beta-depleted transplantation in children. Molecular barcoding with unique molecular identifiers was used for the TCRbeta library. TCRdb re-derived calls from the PCR reads in MiXCR, one entry per CDR3 protein. Of about 16,000 distinct CDR3 sequences listed, around 4.9% are singletons. The ends lost 4 bases at V and 7 bases at J; junction bases unmatched: 10. CDR1 MDHEN and CDR2 SYDVKM come from the germline V gene. The CDR3 extends over 15 amino acids. Sequenced here: PBMCs, sampled before TCRalphabeta/CD19-depleted stem cell transplant. This clonotype originated in a boy younger than 18 with acute lymphoblastic leukemia, due to receive a stem cell transplant. The chain carries TRBV28 and TRBJ2-1; 7 bases align to TRBD2. The CDR3 loop reads CASSSLTTSWNEQFF. The CDR3 DNA sequence: TGTGCCAGCAGTTCCCTGACGACTAGCTGGAATGAGCAGTTCTTC.